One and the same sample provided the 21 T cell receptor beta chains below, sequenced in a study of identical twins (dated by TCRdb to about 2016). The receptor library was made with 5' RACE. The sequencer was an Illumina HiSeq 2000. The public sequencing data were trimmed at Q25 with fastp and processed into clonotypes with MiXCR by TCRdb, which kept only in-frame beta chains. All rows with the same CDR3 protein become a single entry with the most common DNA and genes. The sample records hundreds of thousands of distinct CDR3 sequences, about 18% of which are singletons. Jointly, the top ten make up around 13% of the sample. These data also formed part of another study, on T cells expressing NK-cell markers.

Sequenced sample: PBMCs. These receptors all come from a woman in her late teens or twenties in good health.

CDR3 in amino acids: CASSPISHNNYGYTF. As DNA, the CDR3 is TGTGCCAGCTCACCAATCTCACACAATAACTATGGCTACACCTTC. The chain joins TRBV18 to TRBJ1-2; D is unclear. V was pared by 2 bases and J by 1 base, with 11 bases between. Germline V CDR1 and CDR2: KGHSH, LQKENI. CDR3 length: 15 residues.

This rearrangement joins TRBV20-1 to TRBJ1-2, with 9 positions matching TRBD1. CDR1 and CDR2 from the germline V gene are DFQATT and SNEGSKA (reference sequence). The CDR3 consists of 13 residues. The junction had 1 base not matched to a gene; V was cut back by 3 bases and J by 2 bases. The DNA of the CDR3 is TGCAGTGCTAGGGGACAGGGCAACTATGGCTACACCTTC. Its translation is CSARGQGNYGYTF.

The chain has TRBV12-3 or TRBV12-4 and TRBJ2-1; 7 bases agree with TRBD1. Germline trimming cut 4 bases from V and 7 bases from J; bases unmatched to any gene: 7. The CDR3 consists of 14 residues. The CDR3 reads CASSSRDRNNEQFF. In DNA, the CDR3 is TGTGCCAGCAGTTCCCGGGACAGAAATAATGAGCAGTTCTTC.

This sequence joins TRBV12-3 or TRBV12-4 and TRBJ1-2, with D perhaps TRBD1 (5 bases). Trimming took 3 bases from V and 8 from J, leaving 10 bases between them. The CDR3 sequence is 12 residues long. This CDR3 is CASSFTGRGYTF. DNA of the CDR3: TGTGCCAGCAGTTTTACAGGTCGGGGCTACACCTTC.

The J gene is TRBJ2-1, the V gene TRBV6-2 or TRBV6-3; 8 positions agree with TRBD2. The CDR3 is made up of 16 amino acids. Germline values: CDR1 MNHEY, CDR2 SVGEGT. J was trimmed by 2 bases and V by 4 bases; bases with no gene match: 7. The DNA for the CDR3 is TGTGCCAGCAGTTTCCGGGAGGGGAGGACCTACAATGAGCAGTTCTTC. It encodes CASSFREGRTYNEQFF.

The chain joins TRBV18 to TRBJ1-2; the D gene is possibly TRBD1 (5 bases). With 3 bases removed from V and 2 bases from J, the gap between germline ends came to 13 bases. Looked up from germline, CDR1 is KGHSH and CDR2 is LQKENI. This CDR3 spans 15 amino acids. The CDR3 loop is CASSPGRGDNYGYTF. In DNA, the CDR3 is TGTGCCAGCTCACCCGGTCGGGGGGACAACTATGGCTACACCTTC.

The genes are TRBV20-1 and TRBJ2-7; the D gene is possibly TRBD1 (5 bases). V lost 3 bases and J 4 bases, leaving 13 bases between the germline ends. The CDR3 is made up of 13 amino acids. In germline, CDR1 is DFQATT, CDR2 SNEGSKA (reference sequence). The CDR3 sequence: CSARGEAGYEQYF. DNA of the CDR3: TGCAGTGCTAGGGGCGAGGCAGGGTACGAGCAGTACTTC.

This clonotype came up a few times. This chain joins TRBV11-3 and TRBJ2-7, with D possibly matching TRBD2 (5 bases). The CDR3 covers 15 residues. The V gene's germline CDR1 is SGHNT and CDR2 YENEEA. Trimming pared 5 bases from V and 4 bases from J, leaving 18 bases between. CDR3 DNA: TGTGCCAGCAGCCCCGGTGAGGGAGCTTTTTACGAGCAGTACTTC. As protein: CASSPGEGAFYEQYF.

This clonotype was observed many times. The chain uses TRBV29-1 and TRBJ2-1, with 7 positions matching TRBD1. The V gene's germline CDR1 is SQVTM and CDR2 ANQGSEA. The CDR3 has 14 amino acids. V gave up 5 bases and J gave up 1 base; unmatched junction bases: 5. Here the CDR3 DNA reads TGCAGCGTTTGGGACAGTAGATCCTACAATGAGCAGTTCTTC. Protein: CSVWDSRSYNEQFF.

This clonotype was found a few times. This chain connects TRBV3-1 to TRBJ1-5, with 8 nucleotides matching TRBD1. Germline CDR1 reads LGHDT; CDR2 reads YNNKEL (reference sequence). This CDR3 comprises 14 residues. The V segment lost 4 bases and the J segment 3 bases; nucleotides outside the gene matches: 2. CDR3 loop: CASSRQGLNQPQHF. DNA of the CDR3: TGTGCCAGCAGCCGACAGGGGCTCAATCAGCCCCAGCATTTT.

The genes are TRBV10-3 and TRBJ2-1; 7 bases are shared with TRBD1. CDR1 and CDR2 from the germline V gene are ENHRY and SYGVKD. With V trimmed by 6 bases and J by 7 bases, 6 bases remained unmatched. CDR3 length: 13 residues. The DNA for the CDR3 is TGTGCCATCAGGGGGGACAGCGTAAATGAGCAGTTCTTC. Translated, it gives CAIRGDSVNEQFF.

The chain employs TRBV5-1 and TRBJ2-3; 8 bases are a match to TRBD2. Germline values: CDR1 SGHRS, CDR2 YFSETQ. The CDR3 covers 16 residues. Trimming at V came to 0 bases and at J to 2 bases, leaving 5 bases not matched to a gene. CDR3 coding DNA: TGCGCCAGCAGCTTGGCCCCAGCGGGGGTCACAGATACGCAGTATTTT. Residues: CASSLAPAGVTDTQYF.

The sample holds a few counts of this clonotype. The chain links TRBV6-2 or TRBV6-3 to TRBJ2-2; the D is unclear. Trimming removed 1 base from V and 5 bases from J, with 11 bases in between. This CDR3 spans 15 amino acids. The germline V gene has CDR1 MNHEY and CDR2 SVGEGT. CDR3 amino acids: CASSYYKGRTGELFF. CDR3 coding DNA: TGTGCCAGCAGTTACTACAAGGGAAGGACCGGGGAGCTGTTTTTT.

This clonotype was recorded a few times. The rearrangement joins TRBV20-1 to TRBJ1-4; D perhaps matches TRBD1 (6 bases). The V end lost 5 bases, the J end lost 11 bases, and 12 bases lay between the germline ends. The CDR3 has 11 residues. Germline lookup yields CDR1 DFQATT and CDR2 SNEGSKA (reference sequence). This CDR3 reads CSAGEQGKLFF. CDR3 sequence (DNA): TGCAGTGCTGGGGAACAGGGTAAACTGTTTTTT.

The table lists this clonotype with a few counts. CDR3 amino acids: CASSSTYKNTEAFF. DNA of the CDR3: TGTGCCAGCAGTTCCACGTACAAGAACACTGAAGCTTTCTTT. This chain connects TRBV6-5 to TRBJ1-1; no clear D gene. V gave up 4 bases and J gave up 1 base, with 10 bases separating them. This CDR3 is built from 14 residues. Per germline, CDR1 MNHEY and CDR2 SVGAGI.

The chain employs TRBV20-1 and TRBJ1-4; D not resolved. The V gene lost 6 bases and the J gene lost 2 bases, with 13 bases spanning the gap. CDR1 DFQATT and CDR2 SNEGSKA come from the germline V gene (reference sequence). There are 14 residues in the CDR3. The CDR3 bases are TGCAGTGCGCTCAAGGCGGTGACTAATGAAAAACTGTTTTTT. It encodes CSALKAVTNEKLFF.

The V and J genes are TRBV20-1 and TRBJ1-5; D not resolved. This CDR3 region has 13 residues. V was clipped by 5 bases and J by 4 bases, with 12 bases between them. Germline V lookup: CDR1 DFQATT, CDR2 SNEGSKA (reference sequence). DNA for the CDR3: TGCAGTGCTCGTGCGTTGAATAATCAGCCCCAGCATTTT. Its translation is CSARALNNQPQHF.

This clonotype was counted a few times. The chain's CDR3 is CSAGDRDYEQYF. In DNA form, the CDR3 reads TGCAGTGCCGGGGACAGGGATTACGAGCAGTACTTC. The J gene is TRBJ2-7, the V gene TRBV20-1; 9 nucleotides align to TRBD1. The CDR3 length is 12 residues. The trim removed 6 bases at V and 4 bases at J, leaving 4 bases unmatched. Germline V gives CDR1 DFQATT, CDR2 SNEGSKA (reference sequence).

CDR3 protein: CAIQGGTTDTQYF. The CDR3, as DNA: TGTGCCATACAAGGGGGTACCACAGATACGCAGTATTTT. The chain combines TRBV10-3 with TRBJ2-3; maybe TRBD1 (6 bases). The CDR3 is 13 amino acids. Per germline, CDR1 ENHRY and CDR2 SYGVKD. V was shortened by 9 bases and J by 2 bases, with 12 bases between the two germline ends.

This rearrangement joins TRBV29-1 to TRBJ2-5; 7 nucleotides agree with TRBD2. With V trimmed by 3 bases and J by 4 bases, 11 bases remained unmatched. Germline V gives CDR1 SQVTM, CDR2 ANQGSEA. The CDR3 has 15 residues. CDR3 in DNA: TGCAGCGTTGACGGGGGGTTGGATCTGGGAGAGACCCAGTACTTC. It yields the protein CSVDGGLDLGETQYF.

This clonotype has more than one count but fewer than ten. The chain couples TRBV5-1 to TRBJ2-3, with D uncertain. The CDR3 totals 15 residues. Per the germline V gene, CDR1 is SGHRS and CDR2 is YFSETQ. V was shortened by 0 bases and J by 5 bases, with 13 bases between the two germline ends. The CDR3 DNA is TGCGCCAGCAGCTTGGCCGGTTCAGGAGTAGATACGCAGTATTTT. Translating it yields CASSLAGSGVDTQYF.